This T cell receptor (beta chain) was identified in a study of T cell changes during pregnancy in multiple sclerosis. CDR3 length equals 16 residues. Germline V CDR1 and CDR2: MDHEN, SYDVKM. Trimming removed 5 bases from V and 0 bases from J; junction bases left unmatched: 9. This table comes from immunoSEQ multiplex PCR, and its TCRdb copy is limited to in-frame clones, with some not included. Of tens of thousands of clones listed, 92% are singletons. J is TRBJ2-5 and V is TRBV28, with TRBD2 matching over 7 bases. This clonotype was obtained from a female donor with multiple sclerosis, enrolled in a pregnancy study. The sample was peripheral blood, taken after pregnancy. CDR3 region: CASSPQGAGNQETQYF. Here the CDR3 DNA reads TGTGCCAGCAGTCCCCAGGGAGCGGGGAACCAAGAGACCCAGTACTTC.